This is a list of T cell receptor beta chains from one sample in a study of blood T cell repertoires in COVID-19. Only in-frame clones appear in the TCRdb table, and some are missing; sequencing was by immunoSEQ multiplex PCR. The table includes around 250,000 clones, 85% to 90% detected once. Sequencing was performed on peripheral blood. The origin of the receptors is a woman in her sixties with COVID-19, enrolled during active disease. Each CDR3 is given with its conserved first and last residue. Fields, in order: J gene, clone size, D gene, V gene, CDR3 DNA, CDR3 protein. D genes are given only for firm matches. Size is stated for part of the rows, as once, few or many counts, or as a class when the clone is expanded.

TRBJ2-7 . TRBD2 TRBV19 TGTGCCAGTAGGAACGGGGGGGTATCCGAGCAGTACTTC CASRNGGVSEQYF
TRBJ2-1 . . TRBV10-3 TGTGCCATCAGGGGGAGCGACTCCTACAATGAGCAGTTCTTC CAIRGSDSYNEQFF
TRBJ2-1 . . TRBV3-1/TRBV3-2 TGTGCCAGCAGCCAAGCGGGACTGGAGCAGTTCTTC CASSQAGLEQFF
TRBJ1-1 once . TRBV5-1 TGCGCCAGCAGCTTGGTACAGGACACTGAAGCTTTCTTT CASSLVQDTEAFF
TRBJ1-1 . . TRBV2 TGTGCCAGCAAGGCCAGGGATGGGAACACTGAAGCTTTCTTT CASKARDGNTEAFF
TRBJ1-1 . . TRBV7-2 TGTGCCAGCAGCTCCTGGACATCAATGAACACTGAAGCTTTCTTT CASSSWTSMNTEAFF
TRBJ1-4 . . TRBV27 TGTGCCAGCAGTCAGCGAGGGGAAAAACTGTTTTTT CASSQRGEKLFF
TRBJ1-1 . TRBD1 TRBV10-3 TGTGCCATCAGTGCGACAGGGGATATGAACACTGAAGCTTTCTTT CAISATGDMNTEAFF
TRBJ1-4 . TRBD1 TRBV4-2 TGTGCCAGCAGCCAAGAGGACAGGGGGAGACTGTTTTTT CASSQEDRGRLFF
TRBJ1-4 . . TRBV21-1 TGTGCGCTGGGGAGAAAACTGTTTTTT CALGRKLFF
TRBJ1-1 . . TRBV5-1 TGCGCCAGCAGCTTGTACGGTCCGAACACTGAAGCTTTCTTT CASSLYGPNTEAFF
TRBJ2-4 . TRBD1 TRBV4-3 TGCGCCAGCAGCCAAAACCGGGACAGGGGATATCTAGCCAAAAACATTCAGTACTTC CASSQNRDRGYLAKNIQYF
TRBJ1-2 . . TRBV3-1/TRBV3-2 TGTGCCAGCAGCCAACTCCATTCGGGTACAGGTGGCTACACCTTC CASSQLHSGTGGYTF
TRBJ2-7 . TRBD1 TRBV4-2 TGTGCCAGCAGCCTCCTGGCCGGGACAGAGTCCTACGAGCAGTACTTC CASSLLAGTESYEQYF
TRBJ1-1 . . TRBV5-1 TGCGCCAGCAGCGCTACGCCGAACACTGAAGCTTTCTTT CASSATPNTEAFF
TRBJ1-1 . TRBD1 TRBV5-1 TGCGCCAGCAGCTTGGGGCGACAGGGGTACACTGAAGCTTTCTTT CASSLGRQGYTEAFF
TRBJ2-7 . TRBD2 TRBV6-1 TGTGCCAGCAGTGAATGGGCAGCGGGGGCCTACGAGCAGTACTTC CASSEWAAGAYEQYF
TRBJ2-7 . TRBD2 TRBV7-3 TGTGCCAGCAGCCCCGGGGCGGGGGTTACCTACGAGCAGTACTTC CASSPGAGVTYEQYF
TRBJ1-1 . . TRBV29-1 TGCAGCTCAGGTGGGCTGAACACTGAAGCTTTCTTT CSSGGLNTEAFF
TRBJ1-1 . . TRBV11-1 TGTGCCAGCAGCCTAAATCGGGGAAGAGGGAACACTGAAGCTTTCTTT CASSLNRGRGNTEAFF
TRBJ1-2 . . TRBV18 TGTGCCAGCTCACCAGGAGGTACAAACTATGGCTACACCTTC CASSPGGTNYGYTF
TRBJ2-2 . . TRBV7-2 TGTGCCAGCAATGACAGAGGAGAAACGAACACCGGGGAGCTGTTTTTT CASNDRGETNTGELFF
TRBJ2-7 . TRBD1 TRBV19 TGTGCCAGTAGCCAACAGGGGTACGAGCAGTACTTC CASSQQGYEQYF
TRBJ1-4 . . TRBV19 TGTGCCAGTGGGCCCTCAACTAATGAAAAACTGTTTTTT CASGPSTNEKLFF
TRBJ1-6 . TRBD1 TRBV5-1 TGCGCCAGCAGCTTGGGACAGGGCAGGTATTCACCCCTCCACTTT CASSLGQGRYSPLHF
TRBJ1-1 . . TRBV2 TGTGCCAGCAGTGAAGTGCCCGCAGGCGAGCGGGACACTGAAGCTTTCTTT CASSEVPAGERDTEAFF
TRBJ1-4 . . TRBV7-2 TGTGCCAGCGGCCGGACACTAACTAATGAAAAACTGTTTTTT CASGRTLTNEKLFF
TRBJ1-3 . . TRBV3-1/TRBV3-2 TGTGCCAGCAGCCAAGAACCAGGGGTGGGAAACACCATATATTTT CASSQEPGVGNTIYF
TRBJ2-2 . TRBD1 TRBV27 TGTGCCAGCTACAGGGGAAACACCGGGGAGCTGTTTTTT CASYRGNTGELFF
TRBJ1-5 . TRBD1 TRBV10-3 TGTGCCATCCGGACAGGGGCCAATCAGCCCCAGCATTTT CAIRTGANQPQHF
TRBJ1-6 . TRBD1 TRBV2 TGTGCCAGCGTGACAGGGGTCTACAGTTCACCCCTCCACTTT CASVTGVYSSPLHF
TRBJ1-6 . . TRBV7-6 TGTGCCAGCAGCTCCACAGGGCCCCATAATTCACCCCTCCACTTT CASSSTGPHNSPLHF
TRBJ2-7 . . TRBV6-6 TGTGCCAGCAGTTACTCTGGAGGGAACTACGAGCAGTACTTC CASSYSGGNYEQYF
TRBJ2-2 . TRBD2 TRBV3-1/TRBV3-2 TGTGCCAGCAGCCAAGATCTAGGACGGGGGGGGACCGGGGAGCTGTTTTTT CASSQDLGRGGTGELFF
TRBJ2-1 . . TRBV18 TGTGCCAGCTCACCACTCCTGGACAGTCTCAATGAGCAGTTCTTC CASSPLLDSLNEQFF
TRBJ1-4 . . TRBV12-3/TRBV12-4 TGTGCCAGCAGTTCAGGGGTAAATGAAAAACTGTTTTTT CASSSGVNEKLFF
TRBJ2-7 . . TRBV5-4 TGTGCCACCTCCGGGAAGTACGGAGCCTACGAGCAGTACTTC CATSGKYGAYEQYF
TRBJ2-2 . TRBD1 TRBV18 TGTGCCAGCTCACCACCGGGACAGGGACGAGCCGGGGAGCTGTTTTTT CASSPPGQGRAGELFF
TRBJ1-2 . . TRBV4-2 TGTGCCAGCAGCCCCGGGGGGCGCGGGAGCTACACCTTC CASSPGGRGSYTF
TRBJ1-1 . TRBD1 TRBV6-2/TRBV6-3 TGTGCCAGCAGCGACAGGGTAGGCGCTGAAGCTTTCTTT CASSDRVGAEAFF
TRBJ2-3 . TRBD2 TRBV6-2/TRBV6-3 TGTGCCAGCAGACCTAGGCCTAGCGGCAGCTGGGGCACAGATACGCAGTATTTT CASRPRPSGSWGTDTQYF
TRBJ2-3 . . TRBV7-2 TGTGCCAGCAGCTTAGGACTCTATGATACGCAGTATTTT CASSLGLYDTQYF
TRBJ1-6 . . TRBV7-3 TGTGCCAGCAGCTCAAGCCAGGCCGATTCACCCCTCCACTTT CASSSSQADSPLHF
TRBJ1-5 many TRBD1 TRBV30 TGTGCCTGGAGTCTACAGGGGAATCAGCCCCAGCATTTT CAWSLQGNQPQHF
TRBJ1-2 . TRBD1 TRBV18 TGTGCCAGCTCACTCACCTCCGCGGGACAGATGTATGGCTACACCTTC CASSLTSAGQMYGYTF
TRBJ1-1 . TRBD1 TRBV6-5 TGTGCCACCCGCAAACAGGGGCCGAACACTGAAGCTTTCTTT CATRKQGPNTEAFF
TRBJ2-1 . TRBD1 TRBV7-2 TGTGCCAGCAGCTTAGACAGGGGGTTGAATGAGCAGTTCTTC CASSLDRGLNEQFF
TRBJ2-2 . . TRBV9 TGTGCCAGCAGCGTAGTAAACGGGGAGCTGTTTTTT CASSVVNGELFF
TRBJ1-2 . TRBD1 TRBV11-2 TGTGCCAGCAGCTTAGGAGTACAGGGGGCTCATGGCTACACCTTC CASSLGVQGAHGYTF
TRBJ2-4 . TRBD2 TRBV30 TGTGCCTGGATGTTAGCGGGGGCAAACATTCAGTACTTC CAWMLAGANIQYF
TRBJ2-1 . . TRBV28 TGTGCCAGCGTGACAGGCTACAATGAGCAGTTCTTC CASVTGYNEQFF
TRBJ2-7 . TRBD2 TRBV15 TGTGCCACCAGCAGGGGAGGGTACGAGCAGTACTTC CATSRGGYEQYF
TRBJ2-3 . . TRBV6-5 TGTGCCAGCAGCTACACCTGGCAGGGCGGCACAGATACGCAGTATTTT CASSYTWQGGTDTQYF